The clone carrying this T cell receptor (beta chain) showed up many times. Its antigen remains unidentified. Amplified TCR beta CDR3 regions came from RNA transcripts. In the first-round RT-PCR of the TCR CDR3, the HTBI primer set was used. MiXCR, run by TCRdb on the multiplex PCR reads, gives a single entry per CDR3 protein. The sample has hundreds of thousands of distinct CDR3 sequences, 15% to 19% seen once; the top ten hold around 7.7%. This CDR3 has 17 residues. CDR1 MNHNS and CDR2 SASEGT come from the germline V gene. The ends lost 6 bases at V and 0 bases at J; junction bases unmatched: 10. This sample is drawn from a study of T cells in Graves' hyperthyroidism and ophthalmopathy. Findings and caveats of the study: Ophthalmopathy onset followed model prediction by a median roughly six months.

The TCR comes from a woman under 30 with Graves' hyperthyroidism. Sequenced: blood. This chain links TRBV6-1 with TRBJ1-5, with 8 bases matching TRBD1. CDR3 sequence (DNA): TGTGCCAGCAGCCGGACAGGGATCGAAAATAGCAATCAGCCCCAGCATTTT. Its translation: CASSRTGIENSNQPQHF.